Sequencing of this T cell receptor (beta chain) was carried out in a study of shared clonotypes between healthy human individuals. TCRdb's table, derived via immunoSEQ multiplex PCR, lists solely in-frame clones and lacks some. The repertoire holds some 2,000,000 clones, with roughly 95% as singletons. General study findings and limits: Among donors, sharing of clonotypes was expected to be affected by sequencing depth. Clonotypes not shared had lower generation probabilities than those common to all four donors.

This CDR3 is built from 15 residues. V trimming: 6 bases; J trimming: 9 bases; junction bases outside the gene matches: 14. Germline CDR1 GTSNPN, CDR2 SVGIG (reference sequence). About this clone: Its antigen remains unknown.

The receptor comes from a man younger than 35 in good health. Material for sequencing was naive CD4+ T cells sorted from blood. Subset here: CD45RA+ positively selected. The V and J genes are TRBV30 and TRBJ2-2, with 9 bases identical to TRBD1. The CDR3, as DNA: TGTGCCTGTTTTAAAAAAGGACAGGGGAACAGGGAGCTGTTTTTT. It encodes CACFKKGQGNRELFF.